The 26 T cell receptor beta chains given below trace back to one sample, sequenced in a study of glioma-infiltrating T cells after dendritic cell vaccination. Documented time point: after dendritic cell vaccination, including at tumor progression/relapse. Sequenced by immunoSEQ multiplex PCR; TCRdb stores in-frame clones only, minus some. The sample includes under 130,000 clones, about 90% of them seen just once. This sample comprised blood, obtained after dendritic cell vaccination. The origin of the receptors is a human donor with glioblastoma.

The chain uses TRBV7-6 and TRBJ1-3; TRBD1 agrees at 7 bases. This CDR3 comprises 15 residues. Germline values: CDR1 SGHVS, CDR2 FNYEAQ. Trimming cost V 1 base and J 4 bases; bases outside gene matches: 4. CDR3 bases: TGTGCCAGCAGCTTAGAGGGGGCAATCGGAAACACCATATATTTT. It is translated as CASSLEGAIGNTIYF.

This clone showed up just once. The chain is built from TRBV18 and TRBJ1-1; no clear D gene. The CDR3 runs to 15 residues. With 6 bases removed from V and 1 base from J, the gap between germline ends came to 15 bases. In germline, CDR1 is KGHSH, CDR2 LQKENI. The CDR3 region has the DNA TGTGCCAGCTCCCTACGTTCAGCGACGAACACTGAAGCTTTCTTT. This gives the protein CASSLRSATNTEAFF. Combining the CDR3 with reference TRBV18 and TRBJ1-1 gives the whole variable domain NAGVMQNPRHLVRRRGQEARLRCSPMKGHSHVYWYRQLPEEGLKFMVYLQKENIIDESGMPKERFSAEFPKEGPSILRIQQVVRGDSAAYFCASSLRSATNTEAFFGQGTRLTVV.

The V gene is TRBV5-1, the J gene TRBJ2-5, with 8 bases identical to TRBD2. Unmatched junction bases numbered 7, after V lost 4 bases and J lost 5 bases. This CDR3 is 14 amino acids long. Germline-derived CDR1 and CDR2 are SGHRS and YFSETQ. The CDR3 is CASSPGGQDETQYF. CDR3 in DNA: TGCGCCAGCAGCCCGGGGGGGCAGGATGAGACCCAGTACTTC.

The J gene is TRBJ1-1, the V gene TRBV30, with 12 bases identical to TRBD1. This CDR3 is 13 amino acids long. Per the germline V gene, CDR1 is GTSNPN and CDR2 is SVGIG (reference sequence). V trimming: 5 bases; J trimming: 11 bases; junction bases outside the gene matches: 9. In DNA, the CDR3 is TGTGCCTGGTGGGGACAGGGGGCGAGTGGCGCTTTCTTT. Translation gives CAWWGQGASGAFF. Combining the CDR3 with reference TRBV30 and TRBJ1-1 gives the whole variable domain SQTIHQWPATLVQPVGSPLSLECTVEGTSNPNLYWYRQAAGRGLQLLFYSVGIGQISSEVPQNLSASRPQDRQFILSSKKLLLSDSGFYLCAWWGQGASGAFFGQGTRLTVV.

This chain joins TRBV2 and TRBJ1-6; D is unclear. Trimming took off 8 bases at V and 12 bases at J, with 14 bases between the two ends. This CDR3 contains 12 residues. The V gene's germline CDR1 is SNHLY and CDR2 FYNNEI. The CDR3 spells CASENRILPLHF. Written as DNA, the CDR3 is TGTGCCAGCGAAAACAGAATTCTACCCCTCCACTTT.

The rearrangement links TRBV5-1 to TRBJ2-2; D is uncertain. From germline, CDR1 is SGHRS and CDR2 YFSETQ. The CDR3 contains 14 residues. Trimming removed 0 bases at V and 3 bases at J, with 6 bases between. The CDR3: CASSLEHHTGELFF. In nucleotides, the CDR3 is TGCGCCAGCAGCTTGGAGCACCACACCGGGGAGCTGTTTTTT.

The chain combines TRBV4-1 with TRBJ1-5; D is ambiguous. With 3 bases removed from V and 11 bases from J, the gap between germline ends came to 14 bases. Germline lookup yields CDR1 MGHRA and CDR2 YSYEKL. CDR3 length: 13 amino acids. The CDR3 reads CASSQEITETQHF. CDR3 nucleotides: TGCGCCAGCAGCCAGGAAATTACAGAGACCCAGCATTTT.

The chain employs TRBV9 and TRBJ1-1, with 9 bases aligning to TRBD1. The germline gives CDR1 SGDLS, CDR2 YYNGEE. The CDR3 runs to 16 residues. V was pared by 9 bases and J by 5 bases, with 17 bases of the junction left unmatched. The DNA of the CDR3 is TGTGCCACCCCACCACAAACGGACAGGGGCTGGACTGAAGCTTTCTTT. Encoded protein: CATPPQTDRGWTEAFF.

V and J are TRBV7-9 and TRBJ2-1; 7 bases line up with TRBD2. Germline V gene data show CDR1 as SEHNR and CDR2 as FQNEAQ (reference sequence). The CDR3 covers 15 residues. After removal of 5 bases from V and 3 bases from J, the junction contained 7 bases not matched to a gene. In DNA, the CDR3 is TGTGCCAGCAGCCGGTTCGAGCGGGACTACAATGAGCAGTTCTTC. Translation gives CASSRFERDYNEQFF.

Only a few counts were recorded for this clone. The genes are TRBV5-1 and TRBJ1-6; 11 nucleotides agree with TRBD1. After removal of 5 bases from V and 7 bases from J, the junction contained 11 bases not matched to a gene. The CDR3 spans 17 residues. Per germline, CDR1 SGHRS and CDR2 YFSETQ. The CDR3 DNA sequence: TGCGCCAGCAGACTCCTCCCCGGACAGGGGGCAAATTCACCCCTCCACTTT. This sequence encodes CASRLLPGQGANSPLHF.

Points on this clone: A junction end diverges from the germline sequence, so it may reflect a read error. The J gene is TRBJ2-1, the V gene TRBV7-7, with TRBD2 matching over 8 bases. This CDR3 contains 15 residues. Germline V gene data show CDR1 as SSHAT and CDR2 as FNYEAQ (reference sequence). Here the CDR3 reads CASSPRAGGNNEQFF. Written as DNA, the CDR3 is TGTGCTAGCAGCCCAAGGGCGGGGGGAAACAATGAGCAGTTCTTC.

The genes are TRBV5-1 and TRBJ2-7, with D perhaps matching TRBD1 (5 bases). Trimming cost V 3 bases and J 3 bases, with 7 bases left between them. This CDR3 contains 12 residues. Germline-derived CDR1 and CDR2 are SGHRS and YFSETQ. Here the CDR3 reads CASSSDSYEQYF. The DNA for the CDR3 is TGCGCCAGCAGCTCCGACAGCTACGAGCAGTACTTC.

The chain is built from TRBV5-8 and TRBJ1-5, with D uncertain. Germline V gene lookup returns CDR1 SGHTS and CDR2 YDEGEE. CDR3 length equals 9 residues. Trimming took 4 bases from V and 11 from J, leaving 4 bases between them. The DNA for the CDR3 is TGTGCCAGCAGCCTAACCCAGCATTTT. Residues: CASSLTQHF.

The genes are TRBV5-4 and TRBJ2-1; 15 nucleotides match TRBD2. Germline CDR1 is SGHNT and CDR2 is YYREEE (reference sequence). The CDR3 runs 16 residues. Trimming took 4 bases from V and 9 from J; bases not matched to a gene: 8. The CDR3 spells CASSRGLAGGGGEQFF. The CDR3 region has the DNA TGTGCCAGCAGCAGGGGACTAGCGGGAGGCGGAGGTGAGCAGTTCTTC.

As DNA, the CDR3 is TGTGCCAGCAGCCGACAGGGGGCGCCCCCGCAGCCCCAGCATTTT. Translation: CASSRQGAPPQPQHF. The chain has TRBV6-5 and TRBJ1-5; 10 nucleotides agree with TRBD1. The germline V gene has CDR1 MNHEY and CDR2 SVGAGI. This CDR3 is 15 amino acids long. The J segment lost 7 bases and the V segment lost 6 bases, leaving 9 bases of the junction unmatched.

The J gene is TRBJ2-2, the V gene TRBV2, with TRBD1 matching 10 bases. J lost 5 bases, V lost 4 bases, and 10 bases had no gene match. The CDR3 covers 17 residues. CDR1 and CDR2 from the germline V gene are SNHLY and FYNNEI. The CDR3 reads CASSVSFGTGETGELFF. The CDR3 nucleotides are TGTGCCAGCAGTGTGTCGTTCGGGACAGGGGAAACCGGGGAGCTGTTTTTT. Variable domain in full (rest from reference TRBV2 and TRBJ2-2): EPEVTQTPSHQVTQMGQEVILRCVPISNHLYFYWYRQILGQKVEFLVSFYNNEISEKSEIFDDQFSVERPDGSNFTLKIRSTKLEDSAMYFCASSVSFGTGETGELFFGEGSRLTVL.

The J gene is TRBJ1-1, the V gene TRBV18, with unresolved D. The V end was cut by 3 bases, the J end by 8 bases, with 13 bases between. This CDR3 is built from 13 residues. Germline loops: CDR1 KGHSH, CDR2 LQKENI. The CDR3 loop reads CASSPQRRGEAFF. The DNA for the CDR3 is TGTGCCAGCTCACCGCAAAGGAGAGGGGAAGCTTTCTTT.

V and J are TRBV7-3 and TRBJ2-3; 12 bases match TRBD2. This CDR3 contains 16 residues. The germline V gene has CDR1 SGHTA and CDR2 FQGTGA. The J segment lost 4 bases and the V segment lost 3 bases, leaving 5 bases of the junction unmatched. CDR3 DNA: TGTGCCAGCAGCTTGGGGCTAGCGGGGGGGCCAGATACGCAGTATTTT. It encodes CASSLGLAGGPDTQYF.

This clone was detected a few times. CDR3 in amino acids: CASREDRGKGGELFF. The CDR3 DNA is TGTGCCAGCAGGGAGGACAGGGGGAAAGGCGGGGAGCTGTTTTTT. The V and J genes are TRBV2 and TRBJ2-2; TRBD1 aligns across 10 bases. With 6 bases clipped from V and 7 bases from J, the junction kept 8 bases outside the gene matches. CDR1 is SNHLY and CDR2 is FYNNEI in the germline V gene. The CDR3 consists of 15 residues.

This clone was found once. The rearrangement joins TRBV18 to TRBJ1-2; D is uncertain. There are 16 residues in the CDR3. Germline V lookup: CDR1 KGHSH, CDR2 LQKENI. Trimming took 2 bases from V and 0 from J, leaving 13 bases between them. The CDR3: CASSPSVPEANYGYTF. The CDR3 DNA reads TGTGCCAGCTCACCAAGTGTTCCAGAAGCTAACTATGGCTACACCTTC. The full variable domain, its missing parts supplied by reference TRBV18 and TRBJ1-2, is NAGVMQNPRHLVRRRGQEARLRCSPMKGHSHVYWYRQLPEEGLKFMVYLQKENIIDESGMPKERFSAEFPKEGPSILRIQQVVRGDSAAYFCASSPSVPEANYGYTFGSGTRLTVV.

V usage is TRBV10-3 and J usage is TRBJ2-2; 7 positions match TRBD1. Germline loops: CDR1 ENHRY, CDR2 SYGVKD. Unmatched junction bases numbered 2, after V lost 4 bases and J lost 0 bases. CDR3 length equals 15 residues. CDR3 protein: CAISVGTANTGELFF. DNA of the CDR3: TGTGCCATCAGTGTGGGGACAGCGAACACCGGGGAGCTGTTTTTT.

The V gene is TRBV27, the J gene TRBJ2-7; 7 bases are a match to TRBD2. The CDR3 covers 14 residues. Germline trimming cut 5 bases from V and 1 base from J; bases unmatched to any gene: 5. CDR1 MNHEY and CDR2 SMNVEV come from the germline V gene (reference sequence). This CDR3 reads CASSKGGESYEQYF. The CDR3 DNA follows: TGTGCCAGCAGTAAGGGAGGGGAATCCTACGAGCAGTACTTC.

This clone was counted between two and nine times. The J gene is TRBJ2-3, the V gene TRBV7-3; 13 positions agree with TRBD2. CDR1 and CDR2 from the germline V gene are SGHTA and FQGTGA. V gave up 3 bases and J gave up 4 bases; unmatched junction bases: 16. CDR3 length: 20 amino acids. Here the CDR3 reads CASSLGTRGLAGVGADTQYF. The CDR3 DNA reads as TGTGCCAGCAGCTTGGGGACACGAGGACTAGCGGGAGTGGGGGCAGATACGCAGTATTTT.

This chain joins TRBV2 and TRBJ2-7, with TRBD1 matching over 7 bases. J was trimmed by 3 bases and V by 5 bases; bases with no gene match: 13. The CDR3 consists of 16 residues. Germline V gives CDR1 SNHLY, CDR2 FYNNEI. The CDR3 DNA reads TGTGCCAGCAGTCAATTGGGACAGTCGAGGGGCTACGAGCAGTACTTC. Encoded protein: CASSQLGQSRGYEQYF.

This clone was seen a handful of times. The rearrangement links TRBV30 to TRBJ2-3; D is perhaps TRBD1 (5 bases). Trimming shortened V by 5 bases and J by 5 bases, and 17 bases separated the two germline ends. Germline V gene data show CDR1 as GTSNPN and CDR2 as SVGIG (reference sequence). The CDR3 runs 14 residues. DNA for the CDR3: TGTGCCTGGGACAGAATGGGCGAAGGAGATACGCAGTATTTT. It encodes CAWDRMGEGDTQYF.

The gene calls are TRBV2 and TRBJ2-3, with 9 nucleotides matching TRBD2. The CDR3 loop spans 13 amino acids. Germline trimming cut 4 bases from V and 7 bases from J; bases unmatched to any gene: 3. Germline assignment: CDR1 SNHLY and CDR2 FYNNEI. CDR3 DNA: TGTGCCAGCAGTGGCGGGGGGGGTAATACGCAGTATTTT. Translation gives CASSGGGGNTQYF.